The rows below give T cell receptor beta chains drawn from one sample of a study of PD-1 blockade in classical Hodgkin lymphoma. Data came from immunoSEQ multiplex PCR; TCRdb stores just in-frame clones and leaves some out. Of about 13,000 clones in the sample, 82% were seen once. The source was peripheral blood mononuclear cells (PBMCs), collected at baseline. These receptors were collected from a human donor with classical Hodgkin lymphoma. Each CDR3 is given with its conserved first and last residue. The D gene is left open where the match is weak. Only some rows state a clone size, as once, few, many or a class for expanded clones.

j_call clone_size v_call d_call cdr3_aa cdr3_nt
TRBJ1-2 - TRBV6-5 - CASSPTGGYGYTF TGTGCCAGCAGTCCCACTGGAGGCTATGGCTACACCTTC
TRBJ1-6 - TRBV4-1 TRBD1 CASSQEEGTGYSPLHF TGCGCCAGCAGCCAAGAGGAGGGGACAGGGTATTCACCCCTCCACTTT
TRBJ1-2 - TRBV21-1 - CASSKRETGGWYGYTF TGTGCCAGCAGCAAAAGGGAAACAGGGGGTTGGTATGGCTACACCTTC
TRBJ2-5 - TRBV7-2 - CASSFSHNGETQYF TGTGCCAGCAGCTTTTCACATAATGGGGAGACCCAGTACTTC
TRBJ2-7 - TRBV14 - CASSQDNRSRGEQYF TGTGCCAGCAGCCAAGATAATAGGTCTAGAGGCGAGCAGTACTTC
TRBJ2-7 - TRBV6-5 - CASDPRGAPYEQYF TGTGCCAGCGACCCCCGCGGGGCCCCCTACGAGCAGTACTTC
TRBJ1-1 - TRBV4-2 TRBD1 CASSQAFLDRATEAFF TGTGCCAGCAGCCAGGCCTTCCTGGACAGGGCCACTGAAGCTTTCTTT
TRBJ2-3 - TRBV9 - CASSVEGRGGDTQYF TGTGCCAGCAGCGTAGAGGGCAGGGGGGGAGATACGCAGTATTTT
TRBJ2-5 - TRBV5-1 - CASSLGVSGTPRETQYF TGCGCCAGCAGCTTGGGGGTCTCCGGGACTCCCCGAGAGACCCAGTACTTC
TRBJ1-2 once TRBV6-1 - CASDGGNGYTF TGTGCCAGCGACGGAGGGAATGGCTACACCTTC
TRBJ1-4 - TRBV11-2 - CASSLVGGMGEKLFF TGTGCCAGCAGCTTAGTGGGGGGAATGGGGGAAAAACTGTTTTTT
TRBJ1-1 - TRBV6-1 - CASSETAEAFF TGTGCCAGCAGTGAAACTGCTGAAGCTTTCTTT
TRBJ2-1 - TRBV5-1 TRBD2 CASSPGTIYNEQFF TGCGCCAGCAGCCCCGGGACTATCTACAATGAGCAGTTCTTC
TRBJ2-7 - TRBV7-6 - CASSLAHSSYEQYF TGTGCCAGCAGCTTAGCACACAGCTCCTACGAGCAGTACTTC
TRBJ1-2 - TRBV7-2 TRBD1 CASSLALGQGRGSGYTF TGTGCCAGCAGCTTAGCGCTGGGACAGGGTCGAGGTAGTGGCTACACCTTC
TRBJ2-5 - TRBV11-3 TRBD2 CASSLVGGEETQYF TGTGCCAGCAGCTTAGTCGGGGGGGAAGAGACCCAGTACTTC
TRBJ1-2 - TRBV11-2 TRBD1 CASSGDLTGAGYGYTF TGTGCCAGCAGCGGAGACTTGACAGGGGCGGGCTATGGCTACACCTTC
TRBJ1-1 once TRBV7-3 - CASSLNWGDTEAFF TGTGCCAGCAGCTTAAATTGGGGGGACACTGAAGCTTTCTTT
TRBJ1-1 once TRBV18 - CASSPQRTEAFF TGTGCCAGCTCGCCTCAGAGGACTGAAGCTTTCTTT
TRBJ2-3 - TRBV27 - CASSPIPGSDTQYF TGTGCCAGCAGTCCCATCCCAGGCTCAGATACGCAGTATTTT
TRBJ2-5 - TRBV6-7 - CASSLSSCGGETQYF TGTGCCAGCAGTTTATCCTCCTGTGGGGGTGAGACCCAGTACTTC
TRBJ2-7 - TRBV7-2 - CASSLQWSYEQYF TGTGCCAGCAGCTTACAGTGGTCCTACGAGCAGTACTTC
TRBJ2-7 once TRBV6-5 - CASSPRRLSYEQYF TGTGCCAGCAGTCCCCGCCGGTTATCCTACGAGCAGTACTTC
TRBJ1-1 - TRBV10-3 - CAITEDPSTEAFF TGTGCCATCACCGAGGACCCTTCCACTGAAGCTTTCTTT
TRBJ2-7 - TRBV11-2 - CASSSAYEQYF TGTGCCAGCAGCTCCGCCTACGAGCAGTACTTC
TRBJ2-6 once TRBV18 - CASSSLPTGSSSGANVLTF TGTGCCAGCTCATCCTTACCGACAGGTTCTAGTTCTGGGGCCAACGTCCTGACTTTC
TRBJ1-2 - TRBV29-1 - CSGQDKYYGYTF TGCAGCGGACAGGACAAATACTATGGCTACACCTTC
TRBJ1-5 - TRBV5-1 - CASSLAGGPNQPQHF TGCGCCAGCAGCTTGGCGGGGGGTCCAAATCAGCCCCAGCATTTT
TRBJ1-1 - TRBV19 - CASKAIQEMNTEAFF TGTGCCAGTAAAGCGATACAGGAGATGAACACTGAAGCTTTCTTT
TRBJ1-5 few TRBV7-9 - CASSLEGIHQPQHF TGTGCCAGCAGCTTAGAAGGGATTCATCAGCCCCAGCATTTT
TRBJ1-5 - TRBV18 TRBD1 CASSQDRGSNQPQHF TGTGCCAGCTCACAGGACAGGGGGAGCAATCAGCCCCAGCATTTT
TRBJ2-3 - TRBV5-1 - CASSQADTDTQYF TGCGCCAGCAGCCAGGCGGACACAGATACGCAGTATTTT
TRBJ2-5 - TRBV5-1 TRBD2 CASSPGLARETQYF TGCGCCAGCAGCCCGGGACTAGCGCGAGAGACCCAGTACTTC
TRBJ1-4 - TRBV19 TRBD1 CASRRGLNEKLFF TGTGCCAGTAGGAGGGGGCTTAATGAAAAACTGTTTTTT
TRBJ2-7 - TRBV28 TRBD2 CASSPPLAGGPGEQYF TGTGCCAGCAGTCCCCCCCTGGCGGGAGGGCCTGGGGAGCAGTACTTC
TRBJ1-3 - TRBV6-5 - CASSVAGHPGNTIYF TGTGCCAGCAGTGTCGCGGGACACCCTGGAAACACCATATATTTT
TRBJ1-2 - TRBV7-3 - CASSLQGYGYTF TGTGCCAGCAGCCTACAGGGCTATGGCTACACCTTC
TRBJ1-5 few TRBV28 - CASNTGPSDQHF TGTGCCAGCAACACAGGACCTTCCGACCAGCATTTT
TRBJ1-2 - TRBV29-1 - CSVGGRDYGYTF TGCAGCGTTGGAGGTAGGGACTATGGCTACACCTTC
TRBJ1-4 - TRBV5-1 TRBD1 CASSGGQPNEKLFF TGCGCCAGCAGCGGGGGACAGCCTAATGAAAAACTGTTTTTT
TRBJ2-5 few TRBV9 - CASSVAEGTQYF TGTGCCAGCAGCGTAGCTGAGGGGACCCAGTACTTC
TRBJ2-3 once TRBV5-4 - CASSWTVRRIGDTDTQYF TGTGCCAGCAGCTGGACAGTCAGAAGAATAGGGGACACAGATACGCAGTATTTT
TRBJ1-1 - TRBV6-4 TRBD1 CASSVGQGSEAFF TGTGCCAGCAGTGTCGGACAGGGTTCTGAAGCTTTCTTT
TRBJ2-7 - TRBV5-6 - CASSYPTDTYEQYF TGTGCCAGCAGCTACCCAACAGACACCTACGAGCAGTACTTC
TRBJ2-6 - TRBV30 - CAWSRIRSGANVLTF TGTGCCTGGAGTAGAATCAGATCCGGGGCCAACGTCCTGACTTTC
TRBJ2-6 - TRBV14 TRBD2 CASSQVLPRGTSGQPGSGANVLTF TGTGCCAGCAGCCAAGTCCTTCCCCGGGGGACTAGCGGGCAACCAGGCTCTGGGGCCAACGTCCTGACTTTC
TRBJ1-2 - TRBV27 - CASSLIGNYGYTF TGTGCCAGCAGTTTGATTGGAAACTATGGCTACACCTTC
TRBJ2-7 once TRBV2 - CASSETGLAYEQYF TGTGCCAGCAGTGAGACGGGCCTCGCCTACGAGCAGTACTTC
TRBJ2-7 - TRBV5-1 - CASSFSYEQYF TGCGCCAGCAGCTTTTCCTACGAGCAGTACTTC
TRBJ2-3 - TRBV7-3 - CASSLSQPWDTQYF TGTGCCAGCAGCTTATCACAGCCCTGGGATACGCAGTATTTT
TRBJ2-7 - TRBV6-1 - CASTLAPGSSYEQYF TGTGCCAGCACCCTCGCGCCGGGGAGCTCCTACGAGCAGTATTTC
TRBJ2-1 - TRBV7-6 TRBD1 CASSSWHRDRDINNEQFF TGTGCCAGCAGCTCTTGGCACCGGGACAGGGACATAAACAATGAGCAGTTCTTC
TRBJ2-5 - TRBV9 - CASSVEGAAETQYF TGTGCCAGCAGCGTAGAAGGGGCAGCCGAGACCCAGTACTTC
TRBJ2-3 - TRBV7-3 TRBD1 CASSTSGQGVGDTQYF TGTGCCAGCAGCACCTCGGGACAGGGGGTAGGGGATACGCAGTATTTT
TRBJ2-2 - TRBV6-6 TRBD1 CASSSDRDPGELFF TGTGCCAGCAGTTCCGACAGGGATCCCGGGGAGCTGTTTTTT
TRBJ2-2 - TRBV7-3 - CASSLVGGGGELFF TGTGCCAGCAGCTTAGTGGGGGGCGGTGGGGAGCTGTTTTTT
TRBJ2-3 - TRBV9 - CASSVLDGGTDTQYF TGTGCCAGCAGCGTATTGGACGGTGGCACAGATACGCAGTATTTT
TRBJ2-5 - TRBV9 TRBD1 CASSSGQGGRETQYF TGTGCCAGCAGCTCCGGACAGGGGGGAAGGGAGACCCAGTACTTC
TRBJ2-2 once TRBV9 TRBD1 CASSDPGTGSPSTNTGELFF TGTGCCAGCAGCGACCCCGGGACAGGGAGCCCCAGCACGAACACCGGGGAGCTGTTTTTT
TRBJ2-2 - TRBV7-9 TRBD1 CASSFGQAYTGELFF TGTGCCAGCAGCTTCGGACAGGCCTACACCGGGGAGCTGTTTTTT